The 8 T cell receptor beta chains given below trace back to one sample, sequenced in a study of memory B cells and T cells in multiple sclerosis. Stimulus-free culture yielded autoproliferating CFSE-dim and non-proliferating CFSE-high T cells, each sequenced separately. Cultures began with 45 million to 50 million CFSE-labeled PBMCs, unstimulated for 6 to 7 days, with replicate wells pooled. The antigens these receptors bind are not known. Here immunoSEQ multiplex PCR was the method, and the copy in TCRdb shows in-frame clones only, minus some. The sample consists of 25,000 to 35,000 clones, 86% of them appearing once. Sample: PBMCs from blood kept in culture. The receptors shown here come from a human donor with multiple sclerosis.

Only one count was recorded for this clone. The chain is built from TRBV15 and TRBJ1-4; no clear D gene. This CDR3 is 13 amino acids long. Germline-derived CDR1 and CDR2 are LNHNV and YYDKDF (reference sequence). Trimming pared 0 bases from V and 7 bases from J, leaving 6 bases between. CDR3 coding DNA: TGTGCCACCAGCAGAGATCCCAGTGAAAAACTGTTTTTT. Translated: CATSRDPSEKLFF. Full variable domain (rest looked up from reference TRBV15 and TRBJ1-4): DAMVIQNPRYQVTQFGKPVTLSCSQTLNHNVMYWYQQKSSQAPKLLFHYYDKDFNNEADTPDNFQSRRPNTSFCFLDIRSPGLGDTAMYLCATSRDPSEKLFFGSGTQLSVL.

The V call is TRBV11-2, the J call TRBJ2-2; D gene ambiguous. The CDR3 spans 15 residues. Trimming left V 2 bases short and J 3 bases short, with 10 bases between. The germline CDR1 and CDR2 sequences are SGHAT and FQNNGV. The CDR3: CASSLHDSYTGELFF. CDR3 bases: TGTGCCAGCAGCTTACATGACTCGTACACCGGGGAGCTGTTTTTT.

V usage is TRBV6-1 and J usage is TRBJ1-4, with TRBD1 matching 7 bases. This CDR3 has 14 amino acids. Losses at the gene ends were 4 bases for V and 5 bases for J; bases not matched to a gene: 4. The V gene's germline CDR1 is MNHNS and CDR2 SASEGT. CDR3 nucleotides: TGTGCCAGCAGTGGAGACAGGGTGAATGAAAAACTGTTTTTT. Protein sequence: CASSGDRVNEKLFF.

The chain has TRBV30 and TRBJ1-2, with 10 positions matching TRBD1. Germline trimming cut 2 bases from V and 6 bases from J; bases unmatched to any gene: 6. CDR3 length equals 14 residues. The germline V gene has CDR1 GTSNPN and CDR2 SVGIG (reference sequence). This chain's CDR3 is CAWSSTGGADGYTF. The DNA for the CDR3 is TGTGCCTGGAGTTCGACAGGGGGCGCGGATGGCTACACCTTC.

This chain uses TRBV5-6 with TRBJ2-7; weak D call: TRBD1 (5 bases). The length of the CDR3 is 14 residues. Trimming took off 2 bases at V and 2 bases at J, with 11 bases between the two ends. The germline V gene encodes CDR1 SGHDT and CDR2 YYEEEE. The CDR3 sequence is CASSLNWGTYEQYF. Written as DNA, the CDR3 is TGTGCCAGCAGCTTAAATTGGGGCACCTACGAGCAGTACTTC.

This chain joins TRBV6-6 and TRBJ2-5; D not certain. Germline CDR1 MNHNY, CDR2 SVGAGI (reference sequence). The CDR3 contains 11 residues. Trimming stripped 6 bases from V and 5 bases from J, with 7 bases between. CDR3 sequence (DNA): TGTGCCAGCAGGCAGGTGGAGACCCAGTACTTC. As protein: CASRQVETQYF.

About this clone itself: Other DNA sequences in the sample encode the same CDR3. The J gene is TRBJ1-1, the V gene TRBV9; D perhaps matches TRBD1 (5 bases). The CDR3 length is 15 residues. Germline-derived CDR1 and CDR2 are SGDLS and YYNGEE. Trimming stripped 0 bases from V and 2 bases from J, with 11 bases between. As DNA, the CDR3 is TGTGCCAGCAGCGTAGGGCAGGGAAGAAACACTGAAGCTTTCTTT. Translation: CASSVGQGRNTEAFF.

CDR3 DNA: TGCGCCAGCAGCTTGGAACTATTGGGGGACGGAGAAGGGCGCGAGCAGTTCTTC. Amino acids: CASSLELLGDGEGREQFF. The chain combines TRBV5-1 with TRBJ2-1; D may be TRBD1 or TRBD2 (5 bases each). The CDR3 totals 18 residues. The germline V gene has CDR1 SGHRS and CDR2 YFSETQ. Trimming shortened V by 0 bases and J by 10 bases, and 26 bases separated the two germline ends.